This passage covers 9 T cell receptor beta chains from one sample sequenced in a study of blood T cell repertoires in COVID-19. Produced via immunoSEQ multiplex PCR; TCRdb's table is partial and in-frame only. The sample includes 120,000 to 150,000 clones, about nine tenths of them seen just once. Sequencing input: PBMCs or T cells enriched from blood (not recorded which). The receptor source for this set is a woman aged 40 to 50 who had been exposed to COVID-19.

This chain connects TRBV7-2 to TRBJ2-3, with D perhaps matching TRBD2 (5 bases). This CDR3 contains 14 residues. V lost 5 bases, J lost 2 bases, and 11 bases lay in between. The V gene's germline CDR1 is SGHTA and CDR2 FQGNSA. This CDR3 is CASSLSGFTDTQYF. Here the CDR3 DNA reads TGTGCCAGCAGCCTGTCGGGGTTCACAGATACGCAGTATTTT.

This clone was recorded once. CDR3 sequence (DNA): TGTGCCACCTTAAGGAGGACAGGGAATATGAACACTGAAGCTTTCTTT. Protein product: CATLRRTGNMNTEAFF. The gene calls are TRBV2 and TRBJ1-1; 8 bases fit TRBD1. After removal of 10 bases from V and 0 bases from J, the junction contained 13 bases not matched to a gene. The CDR3 has 16 amino acids. Germline V gene lookup returns CDR1 SNHLY and CDR2 FYNNEI.

This clone was counted once. V usage is TRBV29-1 and J usage is TRBJ2-2; the D gene is possibly TRBD2 (6 bases). The ends were cut back, 7 bases at V and 3 bases at J, with 18 bases in the middle. CDR1 and CDR2 (germline): SQVTM, ANQGSEA. The CDR3 length is 15 residues. CDR3 sequence: CSAMDGGGYTGELFF. The CDR3 DNA reads as TGCAGCGCCATGGACGGCGGAGGGTACACCGGGGAGCTGTTTTTT.

CDR3 bases: TGTGCTAGTGGTTTTGGGACAGGGAACCAGCCCCAGCATTTT. This translates into CASGFGTGNQPQHF. This chain connects TRBV12-5 to TRBJ1-5; 9 positions agree with TRBD1. V lost 3 bases and J lost 7; bases outside the gene matches: 4. CDR3 length: 14 residues. From germline, CDR1 is LGHNT and CDR2 FRNRAP.

The V and J genes are TRBV27 and TRBJ1-1; perhaps TRBD1 as D (5 bases). V lost 3 bases and J 0 bases, leaving 8 bases between the germline ends. This CDR3 comprises 14 residues. Germline CDR1 and CDR2: MNHEY and SMNVEV (reference sequence). In nucleotides, the CDR3 is TGTGCCAGCAGTTTCTCACAGGTGAACACTGAAGCTTTCTTT. Protein sequence: CASSFSQVNTEAFF.

This sequence joins TRBV6-2 or TRBV6-3 and TRBJ2-1, with 13 bases aligning to TRBD2. CDR3 length equals 19 residues. Germline V gene sequence: CDR1 MNHEY, CDR2 SVGEGT. Unmatched junction bases numbered 15, after V lost 3 bases and J lost 7 bases. This chain's CDR3 is CASSYQGLAGANPGNEQFF. DNA of the CDR3: TGTGCCAGCAGTTATCAAGGACTAGCGGGAGCTAACCCAGGGAATGAGCAGTTCTTC.

This chain links TRBV25-1 with TRBJ1-4, with D hard to call. The length of the CDR3 is 15 residues. V gave up 1 base and J gave up 6 bases, with 12 bases separating them. CDR1 and CDR2 from the germline V gene are MGHDK and SYGVNS. CDR3 coding DNA: TGTGCCAGCAGTGAATCCAGGAATAACCATGAAAAACTGTTTTTT. It specifies CASSESRNNHEKLFF.

This clone has only one observation. The chain joins TRBV18 to TRBJ1-5; 11 nucleotides align to TRBD1. The V gene end was trimmed by 6 bases and the J gene end by 2 bases; junction bases not matched to a gene: 6. CDR3 size: 16 residues. CDR1 and CDR2 from the germline V gene are KGHSH and LQKENI. The CDR3 DNA follows: TGTGCCAGCTCCCGGGACAGGGGGATCGGCAATCAGCCCCAGCATTTT. Residues: CASSRDRGIGNQPQHF.

This rearrangement joins TRBV12-5 to TRBJ2-7, with D unclear. Germline V gives CDR1 LGHNT, CDR2 FRNRAP. The CDR3 runs 11 residues. Trimming removed 6 bases at V and 3 bases at J, with 6 bases between. The CDR3 bases are TGTGCTAGTGGAATCGGCTACGAGCAGTACTTC. This codes for CASGIGYEQYF.